This T cell receptor beta chain was sequenced for a study of T-cell reconstitution after alpha-beta-depleted transplantation in children (dated by TCRdb to about 2016). Concerning the study at large: Using TCR repertoire profiling, the study quantitatively followed how T-cell immune reconstitution unfolded in children after TCRalphabeta/CD19-depleted allogeneic hematopoietic cell transplantation.

Here is what the overall study found, with its caveats: Hyperexpanded clone frequencies declined over subsequent months; after one year, T-cell counts and TCRbeta diversity were mostly attributed to newly produced T cells. Apparently early alphabetaT-cell count recovery about two months after transplant reportedly relied on only several hundred rapidly expanded clones derived from non-depleted graft cells. The high TCRbeta diversity at day 60 in some patients was ascribed to recipient T cells and intrathymic progenitors that had survived conditioning.

The treatment or condition label, as the study defines it: allogeneic hematopoietic cell transplantation with graft depleted of TCRalphabeta T cells and CD19 B cells. Transplant recipients were children who received TCRalphabeta/CD19-depleted allogeneic hematopoietic cell grafts. Trimming costs V 0 bases and J 9 bases, and their ends lie 11 bases apart. CDR1 and CDR2 are read off the germline V gene (reference sequence) as DFQATT and SNEGSKA. The CDR3 has 13 amino acids, counting the end cysteine and phenylalanine. Only CDR3 DNA remains: 39 bases, in frame from the first base. This clonotype occurred a few times. Its binding antigen is unknown. The input lacks base qualities; no much larger clone sits a single base away. Receptor amplification or capture employed PCR. Sequencing instrument: Illumina HiSeq 2500. TCR library preparation used molecular barcoding, with unique molecular identifiers applied to normalize quantification of the TCRbeta repertoire. Using fastp trimming at Q25 and MiXCR clonotype assembly, TCRdb reanalyzed the public sequencing data and kept in-frame beta chains. CDR3 protein duplicates are merged, each entry listing the most common genes and DNA. For this sample there are about 980,000 distinct CDR3 sequences; about 29% appear just once. The ten biggest clones cover about 28% of the sample.

The sequence was collected from a boy under two years old who had a stem cell transplant for SCID, so the T cells may come from the graft donor. Rearrangement joined TRBV20-1 to TRBJ1-4, with a tentative D gene TRBD1 over 6 matching bases. The material sequenced was PBMCs, mostly from graft donor cells, taken 360 days after TCRalphabeta/CD19-depleted stem cell transplant. The bases are TGCAGTGCTAGAGATAGTTGGGACAAAAAACTGTTTTTT. This codes for CSARDSWDKKLFF.